This TCR beta chain is drawn from a study of graft-versus-host responses after intestinal transplantation (dated by TCRdb to about 2021). In terms of the full investigation: The transplants that recipients received were multivisceral, liver-intestinal, or isolated intestinal. Samples from a few later patients were sequenced in-house on an Illumina MiSeq with MiXCR processing rather than by the commercial service. Bulk TCR-beta CDR3 sequencing was used to track graft-versus-host and host-versus-graft alloreactive T cell clones in the graft, circulation and bone marrow after intestinal transplantation. Every recipient was given anti-thymocyte globulin induction, then maintenance tacrolimus and steroids for two to three years. Donor T cell macrochimerism was defined as a peak of at least 4% donor T cells among recipient peripheral blood mononuclear cells. A cohort of some 24 intestinal transplant recipients, including one retransplant, was enrolled, and a few patients lacking pretransplant specimens were excluded. To identify alloreactive clones, pre-transplant mixed lymphocyte reaction products were sequenced and then compared with unstimulated pre-transplant donor and recipient T cells.

The library relied on the immunoSEQ multiplex PCR assay. For most patients, genomic DNA was isolated using the Qiagen DNeasy Blood and Tissue Kit and was shipped frozen to Adaptive Biotechnologies for TCR sequencing. For most patients, genomic DNA was subjected to high-throughput TCR-beta CDR3 sequencing by Adaptive Biotechnologies. The authors' pipeline ran thus. TCR sequencing data for around 20 patients were retrieved from Adaptive's ImmunoSEQ software; a few other patients were processed with MiXCR and VDJtools. CD4 versus CD8 sorting errors were corrected by removing sequences found in both subsets at a frequency ratio below 5:1. CDR3 nucleotide sequences shared between donor and recipient were removed because their origin could not be assigned. Alloreactive clones required at least 2-fold expansion over unstimulated cells and minimum CFSE-low frequency of 0.002% (template counts) or 0.001% (read counts). Clones were considered mappable if detected in sequenced pre-transplant spleen, lymph node, or MLR CFSE-low populations of the donor or recipient. Cumulative frequency of alloreactive clones was calculated as a percentage of all sequences weighted by copy number. TCRdb took this table from immuneACCESS and kept in-frame rearrangements with V and J called. Such tables lack part of the clones; where checked against another copy, unresolved V genes explain under half of the gap, and the rest is unexplained. V, J and clone size derive from that table, while D and trimming were established from the DNA sequence. The sample records approximately 79,000 clones, roughly 85% of which are singletons. Around 0.8% of the sample comes from the top ten.

The intended sense of this specimen's time point label: cells obtained before transplantation from donor or recipient. CD3+CD4+ and CD3+CD8+ populations were FACS-sorted from unstimulated pre-transplant donor and recipient cells taken from spleen or lymph nodes. This clone appeared a few times. The clone's antigen remains unknown. Qualities for individual bases were not recorded, and no much larger clone is one base off. What the study reported, not specific to this receptor: In the allografts of patients with donor T cell macrochimerism, GvH to HvG T cell clonal ratios were high. The conclusions were limited by the relatively low number and heterogeneity of the intestinal transplant patients. GvH clones were detected in recipient bone marrow, and some of these GvH clones were observed earlier in ileal mucosa or blood, consistent with an intestinal mucosal origin. Peak levels of circulating GvH clones were associated with declines in HvG clones early after transplant.

CDR1 SNHLY and CDR2 FYNNEI were looked up in the germline V gene. Here V drops 8 bases and J drops 0 bases, and the junction holds 9 bases not matched to any gene. The CDR3 has 17 amino acids, counting the end cysteine and phenylalanine. CDR3 DNA is the only sequence kept; it has 51 bases, read in frame from the first base. The specimen comprised unstimulated CD4+ T cells sorted from spleen or lymph node cells, sampled before intestinal transplant. The TCR originated in a human donor who received an intestinal transplant. Rearrangement joined TRBV2 to TRBJ2-6; 8 middle bases align to TRBD1. The bases read TGTGCCAGCGGTGGTCAAGACAGGGGCTCTGGGGCCAACGTCCTGACTTTC. Protein translation: CASGGQDRGSGANVLTF. The CDR3 plus the reference TRBV2 and TRBJ2-6 genes for the other parts give the full variable domain: EPEVTQTPSHQVTQMGQEVILRCVPISNHLYFYWYRQILGQKVEFLVSFYNNEISEKSEIFDDQFSVERPDGSNFTLKIRSTKLEDSAMYFCASGGQDRGSGANVLTFGAGSRLTVL.